Listed below are T cell receptor beta chains from one sample, sequenced in a study of a mutant IDH1 vaccine in newly diagnosed glioma. Which antigens these TCRs recognize remains unknown. Measured with immunoSEQ multiplex PCR; TCRdb has only the in-frame clones, and not every one. The repertoire consists of about 54,000 clones, with roughly 80% occurring once and the leading ten covering under 4.5%. This sample comprised PBMCs, obtained from a glioma patient whose treatment included an IDH1 peptide vaccine. Every receptor here comes from a woman younger than 30 with glioma. Both conserved end residues are part of each CDR3. The D gene is left open where the match is weak. A row's size may be missing; if present it is once, few, many or a size class.

J gene | D gene | CDR3 length | V gene | clone size | CDR3 DNA | CDR3 protein
TRBJ1-5 | NA | 15 | TRBV10-2 | NA | TGCGCCAGCAGTGAAGGAGGGTATAGCAATCAGCCCCAGCATTTT | CASSEGGYSNQPQHF
TRBJ1-1 | TRBD1 | 14 | TRBV5-4 | NA | TGTGCCAGCAGCTCGAGACAGGGGTCCTTTGAAGCTTTCTTT | CASSSRQGSFEAFF
TRBJ2-2 | NA | 18 | TRBV21-1 | NA | TGTGCCAGCAGCAAAGTCCCTAATAGGCAGGGGACCACCGGGGAGCTGTTTTTT | CASSKVPNRQGTTGELFF
TRBJ1-1 | TRBD1 | 15 | TRBV19 | NA | TGTGCCAGTAGGTTGGGGACAGGGGCCAACACTGAAGCTTTCTTT | CASRLGTGANTEAFF
TRBJ1-2 | NA | 17 | TRBV5-1 | NA | TGCGCCAGCAGCTTGAGAGTAGGGAGGGACTCTTCCGGCGGCTACACCTTC | CASSLRVGRDSSGGYTF
TRBJ1-2 | NA | 14 | TRBV11-2 | NA | TGTGCCAGCAGCTCGACAGCCTTTGGCTATGGCTACACCTTC | CASSSTAFGYGYTF
TRBJ1-1 | NA | 16 | TRBV18 | NA | TGTGCCAGCTCACCCGGGGGGGCACTCCTGAACACTGAAGCTTTCTTT | CASSPGGALLNTEAFF
TRBJ1-1 | NA | 13 | TRBV6-4 | NA | TGTGCCAGCAGTGAGGGGGCGAACACTGAAGCTTTCTTT | CASSEGANTEAFF
TRBJ1-2 | TRBD1 | 16 | TRBV7-9 | once | TGTGCCAGCAGCTTAACAGGGGGAGAGAGGAACTATGGCTACACCTTC | CASSLTGGERNYGYTF
TRBJ2-7 | TRBD2 | 14 | TRBV6-5 | NA | TGTGCCAGCAGTCGGACTAGCGCCTCCTACGAGCAGTACTTC | CASSRTSASYEQYF
TRBJ2-1 | NA | 17 | TRBV11-2 | NA | TGTGCCAGCAGCTCAATTCGACAGGGGCGGGGGTTGCATGAGCAGTTCTTC | CASSSIRQGRGLHEQFF
TRBJ2-1 | TRBD2 | 15 | TRBV12-5 | NA | TGTGCTAGTATTAATTCGGGGGGGATAAAAAGTGAGCAGTTCTTC | CASINSGGIKSEQFF
TRBJ1-2 | TRBD1 | 16 | TRBV25-1 | NA | TGTGCCAGCAGTGGCTCCGGGACAGGGGGATCCTATGGCTACACCTTC | CASSGSGTGGSYGYTF
TRBJ2-1 | TRBD2 | 14 | TRBV27 | NA | TGTGCCACCCGTAGCGGGAGAGCCTACAATGAGCAGTTCTTC | CATRSGRAYNEQFF
TRBJ2-7 | NA | 16 | TRBV5-4 | NA | TGTGCCAGCAGCTTGGAAGCTGGCATTAGCTCCTACGAGCAGTACTTC | CASSLEAGISSYEQYF
TRBJ1-1 | NA | 15 | TRBV9 | few | TGTGCCAGCAGCGTGGGTAGCGAGTCTCGGACTGAAGCTTTCTTT | CASSVGSESRTEAFF
TRBJ1-5 | TRBD1 | 16 | TRBV27 | NA | TGTGCCAGCAGCTCTCGACAGGGCCATAGCAATCAGCCCCAGCATTTT | CASSSRQGHSNQPQHF
TRBJ2-3 | NA | 14 | TRBV9 | NA | TGTGCCAGCAGCGTAGGGGTTAGCACAGATACGCAGTATTTT | CASSVGVSTDTQYF
TRBJ2-7 | NA | 15 | TRBV19 | NA | TGTGCCAGTAGAGCCAATTCCAAATTTACCTACGAGCAGTACTTC | CASRANSKFTYEQYF
TRBJ1-2 | TRBD1 | 13 | TRBV29-1 | once | TGCAGCGTTGGGAGGGACAGCAACTATGGCTACACCTTC | CSVGRDSNYGYTF
TRBJ1-3 | NA | 14 | TRBV25-1 | NA | TGTGCCAGCAGTGAATATAGGGATGGAAACACCATATATTTT | CASSEYRDGNTIYF
TRBJ2-2 | TRBD1 | 15 | TRBV7-7 | once | TGTGCCAGCAGCCGGACAGGGGGCTCGACCGGGGAGCTGTTTTTT | CASSRTGGSTGELFF
TRBJ2-1 | TRBD2 | 15 | TRBV29-1 | NA | TGCAGCGTTGAACCACCTAGCGGCTCCTACAATGAGCAGTTCTTC | CSVEPPSGSYNEQFF
TRBJ1-3 | NA | 15 | TRBV14 | NA | TGTGCCAGCAGCCAACTGGGCTACTCTGGAAACACCATATATTTT | CASSQLGYSGNTIYF
TRBJ2-1 | TRBD2 | 15 | TRBV29-1 | NA | TGCAGCGTTGGAGCGGGAGGGCGGGGTTCTAATGAGCAGTTCTTC | CSVGAGGRGSNEQFF
TRBJ1-2 | NA | 14 | TRBV5-1 | NA | TGCGCCAGCAGCCTGCTGACTGGGAAGAAGGGCTACACCTTC | CASSLLTGKKGYTF
TRBJ2-7 | NA | 19 | TRBV21-1 | NA | TGTGCCAGCAGCGCCCGTTACAAGGGGAGGAGTCAAAGCTCCTACGAGCAGTACTTC | CASSARYKGRSQSSYEQYF
TRBJ2-5 | NA | 11 | TRBV5-1 | once | TGCGCCAGCAGCATTAGAGAGACCCAGTACTTC | CASSIRETQYF
TRBJ1-1 | NA | 12 | TRBV19 | NA | TGTGCCAGTCGATCCGGGGGCACTGAAGCTTTCTTT | CASRSGGTEAFF
TRBJ1-5 | TRBD1 | 15 | TRBV6-4 | NA | TGTGCCAGCAGGGCTGACAGGGAAGCCAATCAGCCCCAGCATTTT | CASRADREANQPQHF
TRBJ1-2 | NA | 13 | TRBV7-9 | once | TGTGCCAGCAGCTTAGGGGGCAGCTATGGCTACACCTTC | CASSLGGSYGYTF
TRBJ2-5 | TRBD2 | 14 | TRBV7-2 | NA | TGTGCCAGCAGTTCGGGACTAGGGGTTGAGACCCAGTACTTC | CASSSGLGVETQYF
TRBJ1-4 | TRBD1 | 14 | TRBV6-6 | once | TGTGCCAGCAGTTACCGAGGACAGGCCGAAAAACTGTTTTTT | CASSYRGQAEKLFF
TRBJ2-7 | NA | 12 | TRBV11-2 | NA | TGTGCCAGCAGCTTAACGAGTCGCGAGCAGTACTTC | CASSLTSREQYF
TRBJ2-1 | TRBD1 | 13 | TRBV30 | NA | TGTGCCTGGAGCTTGGTTGGGACAGAAGAGCAGTTCTTC | CAWSLVGTEEQFF
TRBJ2-1 | NA | 13 | TRBV5-1 | NA | TGCGCCAGCAGCCTCCCTGCGTCCAATGAGCAGTTCTTC | CASSLPASNEQFF